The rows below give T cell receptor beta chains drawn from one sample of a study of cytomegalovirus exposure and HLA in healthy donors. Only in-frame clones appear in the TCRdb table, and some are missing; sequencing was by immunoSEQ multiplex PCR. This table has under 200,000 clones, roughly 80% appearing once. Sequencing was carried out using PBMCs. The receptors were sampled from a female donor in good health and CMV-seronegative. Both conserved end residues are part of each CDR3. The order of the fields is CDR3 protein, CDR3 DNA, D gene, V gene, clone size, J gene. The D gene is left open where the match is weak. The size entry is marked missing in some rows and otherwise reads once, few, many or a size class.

cdr3_aa: CASSHPELAGKEEQFF
cdr3_nt: TGTGCCAGCAGTCACCCCGAGCTAGCGGGAAAGGAAGAGCAGTTCTTC
d_call: TRBD2
v_call: TRBV2
clone_size: NA
j_call: TRBJ2-1

cdr3_aa: CASSTAGVNEQFF
cdr3_nt: TGTGCCAGCAGTACAGCGGGAGTCAATGAGCAGTTCTTC
d_call: TRBD2
v_call: TRBV6-6
clone_size: NA
j_call: TRBJ2-1

cdr3_aa: CASSFPSGGDPDTQYF
cdr3_nt: TGTGCCAGCAGCTTCCCTAGCGGGGGGGACCCAGATACGCAGTATTTT
d_call: TRBD2
v_call: TRBV5-4
clone_size: NA
j_call: TRBJ2-3

cdr3_aa: CASSIRGQGGNQPQHF
cdr3_nt: TGTGCCAGTAGTATCCGGGGACAGGGAGGCAATCAGCCCCAGCATTTT
d_call: TRBD1
v_call: TRBV19
clone_size: NA
j_call: TRBJ1-5

cdr3_aa: CASSLEGLAGNTIYF
cdr3_nt: TGTGCCAGCAGCCTAGAGGGGCTGGCTGGAAACACCATATATTTT
d_call: NA
v_call: TRBV7-8
clone_size: NA
j_call: TRBJ1-3

cdr3_aa: CASSLGGTVGNTEAFF
cdr3_nt: TGTGCCAGCAGCTTAGGTGGGACAGTAGGGAACACTGAAGCTTTCTTT
d_call: TRBD1
v_call: TRBV11-2
clone_size: NA
j_call: TRBJ1-1

cdr3_aa: CASSLQGTGSTDTQYF
cdr3_nt: TGTGCCAGCAGCTTACAGGGGACAGGGTCCACAGATACGCAGTATTTT
d_call: TRBD1
v_call: TRBV11-3
clone_size: NA
j_call: TRBJ2-3

cdr3_aa: CASSLGFRGTGATYEQYF
cdr3_nt: TGTGCCAGCAGCTTAGGCTTCCGGGGGACAGGGGCAACTTACGAGCAGTACTTC
d_call: TRBD1
v_call: TRBV13
clone_size: once
j_call: TRBJ2-7

cdr3_aa: CSSSLAGSGNTIYF
cdr3_nt: TGTTCCAGCAGCTTAGCCGGCTCTGGAAACACCATATATTTT
d_call: NA
v_call: TRBV7-9
clone_size: NA
j_call: TRBJ1-3

cdr3_aa: CASSFPEGGDTEAFF
cdr3_nt: TGTGCCAGCAGCTTTCCCGAAGGGGGGGACACTGAAGCTTTCTTT
d_call: NA
v_call: TRBV7-9
clone_size: NA
j_call: TRBJ1-1

cdr3_aa: CASSQDLGRGGGTDTQYF
cdr3_nt: TGCGCCAGCAGCCAAGATCTTGGGCGGGGGGGCGGGACAGATACGCAGTATTTT
d_call: TRBD2
v_call: TRBV4-3
clone_size: NA
j_call: TRBJ2-3

cdr3_aa: CASSLSGGGNQPQHF
cdr3_nt: TGTGCCAGCAGCTTATCAGGGGGCGGCAATCAGCCCCAGCATTTT
d_call: TRBD1
v_call: TRBV7-3
clone_size: NA
j_call: TRBJ1-5

cdr3_aa: CASSSGTGSVGELFF
cdr3_nt: TGTGCCAGCAGCTCCGGGACAGGGTCAGTCGGGGAGCTGTTTTTT
d_call: TRBD1
v_call: TRBV13
clone_size: few
j_call: TRBJ2-2

cdr3_aa: CAWSSGRDRPQHF
cdr3_nt: TGTGCCTGGAGTTCCGGGAGGGATCGACCCCAGCATTTT
d_call: NA
v_call: TRBV30
clone_size: NA
j_call: TRBJ1-5

cdr3_aa: CASSPDMDEQYF
cdr3_nt: TGTGCCAGCAGCCCGGACATGGACGAGCAGTACTTC
d_call: NA
v_call: TRBV2
clone_size: NA
j_call: TRBJ2-7

cdr3_aa: CASSTKTSGLITGELFF
cdr3_nt: TGTGCCAGCAGTACCAAGACTAGCGGGCTGATCACCGGGGAGCTGTTTTTT
d_call: TRBD2
v_call: TRBV28
clone_size: NA
j_call: TRBJ2-2

cdr3_aa: CASRLGGQTFRSYEQYF
cdr3_nt: TGTGCCAGCAGACTAGGGGGACAGACTTTCCGCTCCTACGAGCAGTACTTC
d_call: TRBD1
v_call: TRBV27
clone_size: NA
j_call: TRBJ2-7

cdr3_aa: CASSRDGRSYSNQPQHF
cdr3_nt: TGCGCCAGCAGCCGCGACGGGAGGAGCTATAGCAATCAGCCCCAGCATTTT
d_call: NA
v_call: TRBV4-1
clone_size: NA
j_call: TRBJ1-5

cdr3_aa: CASGRGNTGELFF
cdr3_nt: TGTGCCAGCGGGAGGGGGAACACCGGGGAGCTGTTTTTT
d_call: TRBD2
v_call: TRBV9
clone_size: NA
j_call: TRBJ2-2

cdr3_aa: CASSLNGRDTGELFF
cdr3_nt: TGTGCCAGCAGCTTAAACGGGAGGGACACCGGGGAGCTGTTTTTT
d_call: TRBD2
v_call: TRBV7-3
clone_size: NA
j_call: TRBJ2-2

cdr3_aa: CASSGLNEQFF
cdr3_nt: TGTGCCAGCAGTGGACTCAATGAGCAGTTCTTC
d_call: NA
v_call: TRBV28
clone_size: NA
j_call: TRBJ2-1

cdr3_aa: CSSSLGAGLNTEAFF
cdr3_nt: TGTTCCAGCAGCTTAGGGGCAGGACTTAACACTGAAGCTTTCTTT
d_call: NA
v_call: TRBV7-9
clone_size: NA
j_call: TRBJ1-1

cdr3_aa: CASSLRGGGTEAFF
cdr3_nt: TGTGCCAGCAGCTTAAGAGGGGGTGGCACTGAAGCTTTCTTT
d_call: NA
v_call: TRBV13
clone_size: NA
j_call: TRBJ1-1

cdr3_aa: CASSQGNTQYF
cdr3_nt: TGTGCCAGCAGCCAGGGAAATACGCAGTATTTT
d_call: NA
v_call: TRBV6-1
clone_size: NA
j_call: TRBJ2-3

cdr3_aa: CAWSRVNQPQHF
cdr3_nt: TGTGCCTGGAGTAGAGTCAATCAGCCCCAGCATTTT
d_call: NA
v_call: TRBV30
clone_size: once
j_call: TRBJ1-5

cdr3_aa: CASSPAGTRTHEQFF
cdr3_nt: TGTGCCAGCTCACCCGCCGGGACTAGAACCCATGAGCAGTTCTTC
d_call: TRBD2
v_call: TRBV18
clone_size: NA
j_call: TRBJ2-1

cdr3_aa: CSVSLAGGPHNEQFF
cdr3_nt: TGCAGCGTTTCCCTAGCGGGAGGGCCACACAATGAGCAGTTCTTC
d_call: TRBD2
v_call: TRBV29-1
clone_size: few
j_call: TRBJ2-1

cdr3_aa: CASSLDMNTEAFF
cdr3_nt: TGTGCCAGCAGCTTAGACATGAACACTGAAGCTTTCTTT
d_call: NA
v_call: TRBV13
clone_size: NA
j_call: TRBJ1-1

cdr3_aa: CASTGDGTVTYTQYF
cdr3_nt: TGTGCCAGCACTGGGGACGGGACTGTGACCTATACGCAGTATTTT
d_call: NA
v_call: TRBV28
clone_size: NA
j_call: TRBJ2-3

cdr3_aa: CASNGVSTDTQYF
cdr3_nt: TGTGCCAGTAACGGGGTTAGCACAGATACGCAGTATTTT
d_call: NA
v_call: TRBV19
clone_size: few
j_call: TRBJ2-3

cdr3_aa: CAWRMDILYEQYF
cdr3_nt: TGTGCCTGGAGAATGGACATCTTGTACGAGCAGTACTTC
d_call: NA
v_call: TRBV30
clone_size: once
j_call: TRBJ2-7

cdr3_aa: CASSEQGAHVKLFF
cdr3_nt: TGCGCCAGCAGCGAACAGGGGGCGCATGTAAAACTGTTTTTT
d_call: TRBD1
v_call: TRBV5-1
clone_size: NA
j_call: TRBJ1-4

cdr3_aa: CASSVGLTGGPNEQFF
cdr3_nt: TGTGCCAGCAGCGTAGGTTTGACGGGAGGCCCCAATGAGCAGTTCTTC
d_call: TRBD2
v_call: TRBV9
clone_size: NA
j_call: TRBJ2-1

cdr3_aa: CSATPSYEQYF
cdr3_nt: TGCAGTGCTACACCTTCCTACGAGCAGTACTTC
d_call: NA
v_call: TRBV20-1
clone_size: few
j_call: TRBJ2-7

cdr3_aa: CASSLQGLGETQYF
cdr3_nt: TGTGCCAGCAGCTTGCAGGGGTTGGGGGAGACCCAGTACTTC
d_call: NA
v_call: TRBV11-2
clone_size: NA
j_call: TRBJ2-5

cdr3_aa: CASSVEGRGGFADTQYF
cdr3_nt: TGTGCCAGCAGCGTAGAGGGGCGGGGGGGCTTCGCAGATACGCAGTATTTT
d_call: TRBD2
v_call: TRBV9
clone_size: NA
j_call: TRBJ2-3

cdr3_aa: CASSDGALSGGYTF
cdr3_nt: TGTGCCAGCAGTGACGGGGCCCTTTCGGGCGGCTACACCTTC
d_call: NA
v_call: TRBV6-4
clone_size: NA
j_call: TRBJ1-2

cdr3_aa: CASSLGANHEAFF
cdr3_nt: TGTGCCAGCAGCTTGGGGGCTAACCATGAAGCTTTCTTT
d_call: NA
v_call: TRBV5-6
clone_size: NA
j_call: TRBJ1-1

cdr3_aa: CASSNRVRTGELFF
cdr3_nt: TGTGCCAGCAGCAACAGGGTGCGCACCGGGGAGCTGTTTTTT
d_call: NA
v_call: TRBV5-8
clone_size: NA
j_call: TRBJ2-2

cdr3_aa: CASSQPTSGSYEQYF
cdr3_nt: TGTGCCAGCAGCCAACCGACTAGCGGAAGTTACGAGCAGTACTTC
d_call: TRBD2
v_call: TRBV4-2
clone_size: NA
j_call: TRBJ2-7

cdr3_aa: CASSMGASGTSYEQYF
cdr3_nt: TGTGCCAGCAGCATGGGGGCTAGCGGGACCTCCTACGAGCAGTACTTC
d_call: TRBD2
v_call: TRBV5-4
clone_size: NA
j_call: TRBJ2-7

cdr3_aa: CASITAAEAFF
cdr3_nt: TGTGCCAGCATTACTGCGGCTGAAGCTTTCTTT
d_call: NA
v_call: TRBV28
clone_size: NA
j_call: TRBJ1-1

cdr3_aa: CASSLELAGETQYF
cdr3_nt: TGTGCCAGCAGCTTAGAACTAGCGGGGGAGACCCAGTACTTC
d_call: TRBD2
v_call: TRBV7-9
clone_size: NA
j_call: TRBJ2-5

cdr3_aa: CASSLTRLDTEAFF
cdr3_nt: TGTGCCAGCAGCTTAACTAGGTTGGACACTGAAGCTTTCTTT
d_call: NA
v_call: TRBV7-2
clone_size: NA
j_call: TRBJ1-1

cdr3_aa: CASSPASGASTDTQYF
cdr3_nt: TGTGCCAGCAGCCCCGCTAGCGGCGCTAGCACAGATACGCAGTATTTT
d_call: TRBD2
v_call: TRBV5-4
clone_size: NA
j_call: TRBJ2-3

cdr3_aa: CASSLSVGRAGTNTEAFF
cdr3_nt: TGTGCCAGCAGCTTATCCGTGGGACGGGCAGGGACTAACACTGAAGCTTTCTTT
d_call: NA
v_call: TRBV7-9
clone_size: NA
j_call: TRBJ1-1

cdr3_aa: CASSLTGGSTEAFF
cdr3_nt: TGCGCCAGCAGCCTAACAGGGGGCAGCACTGAAGCTTTCTTT
d_call: TRBD1
v_call: TRBV5-1
clone_size: once
j_call: TRBJ1-1

cdr3_aa: CASSQDFPGVNTIYF
cdr3_nt: TGCGCCAGCAGCCAAGATTTCCCGGGGGTGAACACCATATATTTT
d_call: NA
v_call: TRBV4-3
clone_size: NA
j_call: TRBJ1-3

cdr3_aa: CAWSSGLAGSHEQYF
cdr3_nt: TGTGCCTGGAGTTCGGGACTAGCGGGAAGCCACGAGCAGTACTTC
d_call: TRBD2
v_call: TRBV30
clone_size: once
j_call: TRBJ2-7

cdr3_aa: CASSVFQETEAFF
cdr3_nt: TGTGCCAGCAGCGTATTCCAGGAAACTGAAGCTTTCTTT
d_call: NA
v_call: TRBV9
clone_size: NA
j_call: TRBJ1-1

cdr3_aa: CASSLQGPPNQPQHF
cdr3_nt: TGTGCCAGCAGCTTACAGGGCCCTCCGAATCAGCCCCAGCATTTT
d_call: NA
v_call: TRBV7-2
clone_size: NA
j_call: TRBJ1-5

cdr3_aa: CASSLGGQGIPGNTIYF
cdr3_nt: TGTGCCAGCAGCTTAGGAGGACAGGGCATCCCTGGAAACACCATATATTTT
d_call: TRBD1
v_call: TRBV7-9
clone_size: NA
j_call: TRBJ1-3

cdr3_aa: CASTPRQRSPANVLTF
cdr3_nt: TGTGCCAGTACCCCGAGACAGAGGAGTCCGGCCAACGTCCTGACTTTC
d_call: NA
v_call: TRBV19
clone_size: once
j_call: TRBJ2-6

cdr3_aa: CASSLDLDLQETQYF
cdr3_nt: TGTGCCAGCAGCTTAGATCTGGACTTACAAGAGACCCAGTACTTC
d_call: NA
v_call: TRBV7-2
clone_size: NA
j_call: TRBJ2-5

cdr3_aa: CASSDFRRNEQFF
cdr3_nt: TGTGCCAGCAGCGACTTTAGACGAAATGAGCAGTTCTTC
d_call: NA
v_call: TRBV28
clone_size: few
j_call: TRBJ2-1

cdr3_aa: CASSQGQKYNSPLHF
cdr3_nt: TGCGCCAGCAGCCAAGGACAGAAATATAATTCACCCCTCCACTTT
d_call: NA
v_call: TRBV4-3
clone_size: NA
j_call: TRBJ1-6